Shown below are 2 T cell receptor beta chains from a single sample sequenced in a study of blood T cell repertoires in COVID-19. Here immunoSEQ multiplex PCR was the method, and the copy in TCRdb shows in-frame clones only, minus some. This sample yields about 130,000 clones, of which 79% are seen a single time; about 39% belongs to the top ten. The sequencing input was peripheral blood. The receptor source for this set is a man aged 40-50 years with active or convalescent COVID-19.

The chain combines TRBV5-1 with TRBJ1-1; D ambiguous. V was trimmed by 0 bases and J by 0 bases, leaving 9 bases between them. CDR1 is SGHRS, CDR2 YFSETQ, per germline. This CDR3 region has 15 residues. CDR3 coding DNA: TGCGCCAGCAGCTTGGTCGGCGGGGTGAACACTGAAGCTTTCTTT. Translation gives CASSLVGGVNTEAFF.

This chain links TRBV2 with TRBJ1-1; 7 nucleotides match TRBD1. There are 13 residues in the CDR3. Germline V gives CDR1 SNHLY, CDR2 FYNNEI. V shed 6 bases, J shed 1 base, and the junction held 2 bases outside the gene matches. CDR3 nucleotide sequence: TGTGCCAGCAGCGACAGGGAGAACACTGAAGCTTTCTTT. It encodes CASSDRENTEAFF. The full variable domain, with the rest looked up from reference TRBV2 and TRBJ1-1, is EPEVTQTPSHQVTQMGQEVILRCVPISNHLYFYWYRQILGQKVEFLVSFYNNEISEKSEIFDDQFSVERPDGSNFTLKIRSTKLEDSAMYFCASSDRENTEAFFGQGTRLTVV.